This T cell receptor (beta chain) appears in the sequencing data of a study of human T cells and chemical hapten exposure. Study-level background: Patients received weekly diphenylcyclopropenone doses to the scalp throughout the approximately 25-week study. Patch tests containing 0.01% DPC, applied to the upper back, were read at 6 days.

CDR3 size: 15 residues. The germline V gene encodes CDR1 LGHDT and CDR2 YNNKEL (reference sequence). The V end lost 0 bases, the J end lost 1 base, and 9 bases lay between the germline ends. TCRdb reprocessed the RACE reads via MiXCR and lists one record per CDR3 protein. The sample contains about 81,000 distinct CDR3 sequences, 7.5% to 9.5% of which appear only once. Sample time point: patch test 1, 2 weeks after DPC sensitization. The treatment is: therapeutic diphenylcyclopropenone sensitization with weekly scalp DPC. Whole blood that had not been fractionated was the source of extracted total RNA. Study-wide points: Expanded TCRs produced significantly more large CDR3 similarity clusters than controls did.

This clonotype was found many times. What it binds is unknown. The source material was whole blood, sampled in connection with sensitization to the hapten diphenylcyclopropenone (DPC). The receptor was derived from a woman aged 30 to 39 with alopecia areata. Some clones in this sample may be carry-over from other donors' samples. This chain joins TRBV3-1 and TRBJ2-5; possible D gene TRBD2, 5 bases. The CDR3 region has the DNA TGTGCCAGCAGCCAAGATTTGGAGGTCCAAGAGACCCAGTACTTC. This codes for CASSQDLEVQETQYF.